The source of this TCR beta chain is a study of cytomegalovirus exposure and HLA in healthy donors. The CDR3 spans 15 residues. Germline loops: CDR1 MGHRA, CDR2 YSYEKL. V was shortened by 0 bases and J by 2 bases, with 11 bases between the two germline ends. PCR was performed using 60 Vbeta and 13 Jbeta primers. The protocol was immunoSEQ multiplex PCR, while the TCRdb copy is restricted to in-frame clones and leaves out a portion. Its table lists roughly 51,000 clones. The V gene is TRBV4-1, the J gene TRBJ2-7; weak D call: TRBD1 (5 bases). This sequence originates from a male donor in good health and CMV-seropositive. Input material: PBMCs. The CDR3 protein is CASSQDPQGTYEQYF. CDR3 DNA: TGCGCCAGCAGCCAAGATCCCCAGGGCACCTACGAGCAGTACTTC.